The clone carrying this T cell receptor (beta chain) was observed a single time. Its matching antigen is unknown. The CDR3 totals 17 residues. The germline CDR1 and CDR2 sequences are SGHDT and YYEEEE. With V trimmed by 4 bases and J by 7 bases, 17 bases remained unmatched. These data come from a study of PD-L1 blockade in urothelial cancer. For the study at large: Prior regimens of chemotherapy numbered 0 to 3 per patient. At 3 weeks after treatment start (second dose) and again at 6 weeks, blood was analyzed.

The method was immunoSEQ multiplex PCR; TCRdb's version includes in-frame clones alone and lacks a portion of them. The table has just over 50,000 clones, around 72% seen once. As for time point: pretreatment peripheral blood. Metastatic or locally advanced urothelial carcinoma was present in the patients. Study observations and caveats: Pretreatment TCR clonality in blood under the median foretold superior survival.

This TCR derives from a man aged 65 to 79 with urothelial cancer. Sequenced here: PBMCs, sampled around atezolizumab (anti-PD-L1) treatment. The chain combines TRBV5-6 with TRBJ1-2, with 9 nucleotides matching TRBD1. CDR3 nucleotide sequence: TGTGCCAGCAGCCCCTGGGGGGGACAGGGAGTTCCCGGTGGCTACACCTTC. This encodes CASSPWGGQGVPGGYTF. Combining the CDR3 with reference TRBV5-6 and TRBJ1-2 gives the whole variable domain DAGVTQSPTHLIKTRGQQVTLRCSPKSGHDTVSWYQQALGQGPQFIFQYYEEEERQRGNFPDRFSGHQFPNYSSELNVNALLLGDSALYLCASSPWGGQGVPGGYTFGSGTRLTVV.